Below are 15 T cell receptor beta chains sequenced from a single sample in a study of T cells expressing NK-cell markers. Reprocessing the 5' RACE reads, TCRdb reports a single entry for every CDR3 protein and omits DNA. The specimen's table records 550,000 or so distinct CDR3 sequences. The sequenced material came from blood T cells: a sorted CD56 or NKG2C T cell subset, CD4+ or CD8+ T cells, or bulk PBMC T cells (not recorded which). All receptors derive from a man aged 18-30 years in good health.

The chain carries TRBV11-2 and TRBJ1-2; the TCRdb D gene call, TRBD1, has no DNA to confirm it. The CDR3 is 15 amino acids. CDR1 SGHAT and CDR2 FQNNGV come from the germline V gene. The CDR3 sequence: CASSLSAQANYGYTF.

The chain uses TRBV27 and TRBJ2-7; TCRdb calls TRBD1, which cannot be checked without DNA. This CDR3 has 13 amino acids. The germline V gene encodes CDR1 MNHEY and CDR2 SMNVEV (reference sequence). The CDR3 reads CASSSTGGFEQYF.

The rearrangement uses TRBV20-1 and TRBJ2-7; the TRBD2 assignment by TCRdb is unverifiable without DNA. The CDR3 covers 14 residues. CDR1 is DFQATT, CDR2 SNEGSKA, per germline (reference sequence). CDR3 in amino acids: CSARNPGLASEQYF.

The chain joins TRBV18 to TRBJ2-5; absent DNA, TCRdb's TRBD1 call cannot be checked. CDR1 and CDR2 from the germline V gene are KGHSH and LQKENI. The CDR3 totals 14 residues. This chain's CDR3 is CASSPQAGQETQYF.

The CDR3 reads CASSSPDQAKNIQYF. The chain recombines TRBV7-2 with TRBJ2-4; TCRdb's D call of TRBD1 is untestable without DNA. Per germline, CDR1 SGHTA and CDR2 FQGNSA. There are 15 residues in the CDR3.

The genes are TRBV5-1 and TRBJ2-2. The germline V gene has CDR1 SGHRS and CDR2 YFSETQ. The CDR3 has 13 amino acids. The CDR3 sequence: CASSLAYGGELFF. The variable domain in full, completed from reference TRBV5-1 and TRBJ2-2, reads KAGVTQTPRYLIKTRGQQVTLSCSPISGHRSVSWYQQTPGQGLQFLFEYFSETQRNKGNFPGRFSGRQFSNSRSEMNVSTLELGDSALYLCASSLAYGGELFFGEGSRLTVL.

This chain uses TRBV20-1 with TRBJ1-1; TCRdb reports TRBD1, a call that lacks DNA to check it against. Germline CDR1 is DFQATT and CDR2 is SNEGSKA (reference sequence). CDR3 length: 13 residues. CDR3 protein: CSAGTGFLSEAFF.

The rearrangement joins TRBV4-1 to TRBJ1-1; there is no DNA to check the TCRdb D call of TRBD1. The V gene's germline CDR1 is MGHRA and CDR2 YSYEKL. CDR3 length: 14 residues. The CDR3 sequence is CASSSQGGNTEAFF.

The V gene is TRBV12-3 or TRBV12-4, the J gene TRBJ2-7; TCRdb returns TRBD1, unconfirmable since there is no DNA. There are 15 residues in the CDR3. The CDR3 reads CASTAGPPYFYEQYF.

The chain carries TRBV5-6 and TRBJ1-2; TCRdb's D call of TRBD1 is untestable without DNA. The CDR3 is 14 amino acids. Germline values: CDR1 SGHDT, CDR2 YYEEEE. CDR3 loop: CASSSAGQTYGYTF.

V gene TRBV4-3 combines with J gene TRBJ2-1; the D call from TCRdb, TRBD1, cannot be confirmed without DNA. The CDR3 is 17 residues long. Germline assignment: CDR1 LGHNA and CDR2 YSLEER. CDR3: CASSQDRTGPIPNEQFF.

CDR3 protein: CSSVRVLAGFSYNEQFF. V is TRBV20-1 and J is TRBJ2-1; TCRdb selects TRBD2, and the lack of DNA leaves this call unchecked. Germline CDR1 reads DFQATT; CDR2 reads SNEGSKA (reference sequence). The CDR3 contains 17 residues.

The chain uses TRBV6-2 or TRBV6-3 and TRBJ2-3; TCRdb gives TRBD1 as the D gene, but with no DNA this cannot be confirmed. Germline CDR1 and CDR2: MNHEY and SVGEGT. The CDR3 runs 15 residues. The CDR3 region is CASSYSPLSRDTQYF.

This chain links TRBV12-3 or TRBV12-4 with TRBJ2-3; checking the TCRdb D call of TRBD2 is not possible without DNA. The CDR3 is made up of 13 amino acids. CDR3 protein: CASSLSLWDTQYF.

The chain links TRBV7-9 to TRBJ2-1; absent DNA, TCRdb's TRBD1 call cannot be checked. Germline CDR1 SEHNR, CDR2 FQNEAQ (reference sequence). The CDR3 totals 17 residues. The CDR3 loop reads CASSNPGGGSSYNEQFF.